The following is a T cell receptor (beta chain) sequence with its context. This sample stems from a study of long-term antiretroviral therapy in people with HIV. At the survey level, the v3.0 immunoSEQ assay was run. The table came from immunoSEQ multiplex PCR; TCRdb's copy has only in-frame clones and leaves some out. The sample records some 18,000 clones, over 75% being singletons. V lost 2 bases to trimming and J lost 7 bases, with 9 bases between them. CDR3 length equals 12 residues. Looked up from germline, CDR1 is SGHNT and CDR2 is YYREEE (reference sequence). The sample consisted of unsorted PBMCs, taken approximately 2.1 years before starting antiretroviral therapy. The clonotype originates from a man aged 25-45 years with HIV. This chain joins TRBV5-4 and TRBJ1-1; the D is unclear. DNA of the CDR3: TGTGCCAGCAGCTTTTTCCGGGGTGAAGCTTTCTTT. Its translation is CASSFFRGEAFF.